The 13 T cell receptor beta chains below all came from one sample that was sequenced in a study of control samples from healthy donors and cancer patients. Generated by immunoSEQ multiplex PCR, the TCRdb table keeps only in-frame clones and is missing some. Found here are tens of thousands of clones, roughly 84% of them singletons; the top ten hold approximately 2.9%. The sample was PBMCs. The source of these receptors is a woman in her forties or fifties with lung cancer.

This sequence joins TRBV29-1 and TRBJ2-1; 10 positions match TRBD2. This CDR3 contains 13 residues. The V gene's germline CDR1 is SQVTM and CDR2 ANQGSEA. V was clipped by 7 bases and J by 6 bases; unmatched bases: 6. The DNA for the CDR3 is TGCAGCGGTACTAGCGGGGCCTTCAATGAGCAGTTCTTC. Translating gives CSGTSGAFNEQFF.

This clone appeared a few times. The chain is built from TRBV7-2 and TRBJ1-6; D not resolved. Germline V CDR1 and CDR2: SGHTA, FQGNSA. The CDR3 is 18 residues long. Trimming pared 1 base from V and 0 bases from J, leaving 13 bases between. The CDR3: CASSLEGRRGSYNSPLHF. In DNA, the CDR3 is TGTGCCAGCAGCTTAGAGGGCCGCCGAGGCTCCTATAATTCACCCCTCCACTTT.

The CDR3 region has the DNA TGTGCCAGCAGTTCCTGGGACAGGGGAGACTACGAGCAGTACTTC. It codes for CASSSWDRGDYEQYF. V gene TRBV28 combines with J gene TRBJ2-7, with 10 bases lining up with TRBD1. The CDR3 is 15 amino acids. Losses at the gene ends were 4 bases for V and 3 bases for J; bases not matched to a gene: 6. Germline V lookup: CDR1 MDHEN, CDR2 SYDVKM.

The V and J genes are TRBV28 and TRBJ1-2, with 8 bases identical to TRBD1. CDR3 length equals 16 residues. In germline, CDR1 is MDHEN, CDR2 SYDVKM. V was pared by 2 bases and J by 4 bases, with 9 bases of the junction left unmatched. CDR3 residues: CASSLMVQGVIYGYTF. The CDR3 DNA reads as TGTGCCAGCAGTTTAATGGTACAGGGGGTTATCTATGGCTACACCTTC.

V gene TRBV15 combines with J gene TRBJ1-2, with a tentative D call TRBD1 (5 bases). V lost 3 bases and J lost 4, with 15 bases in between. Germline CDR1 and CDR2: LNHNV and YYDKDF (reference sequence). The length of the CDR3 is 15 residues. The DNA for the CDR3 is TGTGCCACCAGCAGGGCTCGGGACGGTGGCTATGGCTACACCTTC. It translates to CATSRARDGGYGYTF. The variable domain in full, with the rest retrieved from reference TRBV15 and TRBJ1-2, is DAMVIQNPRYQVTQFGKPVTLSCSQTLNHNVMYWYQQKSSQAPKLLFHYYDKDFNNEADTPDNFQSRRPNTSFCFLDIRSPGLGDTAMYLCATSRARDGGYGYTFGSGTRLTVV.

This clone has just one count. The chain is built from TRBV5-1 and TRBJ1-1; D remains unclear. The CDR3 totals 14 residues. The germline gives CDR1 SGHRS, CDR2 YFSETQ. The V gene lost 0 bases and the J gene lost 0 bases, with 6 bases spanning the gap. CDR3 nucleotide sequence: TGCGCCAGCAGCTTGGGGGTCCTGAACACTGAAGCTTTCTTT. Translation: CASSLGVLNTEAFF.

This clone appeared once. The chain uses TRBV10-3 and TRBJ2-3; D is perhaps TRBD2 (7 bases). V lost 2 bases and J lost 2, with 11 bases in between. Germline CDR1 is ENHRY and CDR2 is SYGVKD. The CDR3 length is 15 residues. The CDR3 nucleotides are TGTGCCATCAGTGAGCCCGGGGGGCTCACAGATACGCAGTATTTT. This encodes CAISEPGGLTDTQYF.

This chain joins TRBV20-1 and TRBJ1-1; D is unresolved. Deletions cut 3 bases from V and 6 bases from J, with 2 bases between. CDR1 is DFQATT, CDR2 SNEGSKA, per germline (reference sequence). There are 9 residues in the CDR3. The CDR3 reads CSARAEAFF. The DNA for the CDR3 is TGCAGTGCTAGGGCTGAAGCTTTCTTT.

As concerns this clone: Other DNA sequences within the sample encode an identical CDR3. The chain has TRBV6-5 and TRBJ2-2; D is unresolved. There are 12 residues in the CDR3. V gave up 5 bases and J gave up 4 bases, with 5 bases separating them. Germline V gene data show CDR1 as MNHEY and CDR2 as SVGAGI. CDR3 DNA: TGTGCCAGCAGTCGGACCACCGGGGAGCTGTTTTTT. Amino acid sequence: CASSRTTGELFF.

The V gene is TRBV7-9, the J gene TRBJ1-2, with D unresolved. The CDR3 is 14 residues long. Germline V lookup: CDR1 SEHNR, CDR2 FQNEAQ (reference sequence). The germline V and J ends were trimmed by 0 bases and 2 bases, with 7 bases remaining between them. The CDR3 reads CASSLAGSNYGYTF. The CDR3 bases are TGTGCCAGCAGCTTAGCGGGTTCCAACTATGGCTACACCTTC.

The V and J genes are TRBV27 and TRBJ2-5; 8 nucleotides align to TRBD1. Germline V lookup: CDR1 MNHEY, CDR2 SMNVEV (reference sequence). This CDR3 has 14 residues. The junction had 3 bases not matched to a gene; V was cut back by 5 bases and J by 1 base. CDR3 loop: CASSPDRGQETQYF. The CDR3 DNA sequence: TGTGCCAGCAGTCCAGACAGGGGCCAAGAGACCCAGTACTTC.

V gene TRBV7-9 combines with J gene TRBJ2-5; D uncertain. V lost 1 base and J 5 bases, leaving 11 bases between the germline ends. The CDR3 is 14 residues long. Germline values: CDR1 SEHNR, CDR2 FQNEAQ (reference sequence). The CDR3 sequence: CASSLVELGETQYF. The CDR3 DNA reads TGTGCCAGCAGCTTAGTCGAGCTAGGGGAGACCCAGTACTTC.

This clone turned up a few times. This chain connects TRBV5-5 to TRBJ2-7, with 8 bases aligning to TRBD1. CDR1 and CDR2 from the germline V gene are SGHKS and YYEKEE (reference sequence). J lost 4 bases, V lost 0 bases, and 6 bases had no gene match. The CDR3 has 15 amino acids. The CDR3 DNA reads as TGTGCCAGCAGCTTGGAGTGGACAGGGAGATACGAGCAGTACTTC. Encoded protein: CASSLEWTGRYEQYF. The full variable domain, with the rest looked up from reference TRBV5-5 and TRBJ2-7, is DAGVTQSPTHLIKTRGQQVTLRCSPISGHKSVSWYQQVLGQGPQFIFQYYEKEERGRGNFPDRFSARQFPNYSSELNVNALLLGDSALYLCASSLEWTGRYEQYFGPGTRLTVT.